This TCR beta chain came from a study of T-cell reconstitution after alpha-beta-depleted transplantation in children. Study-wide results and caveats: The authors attributed T-cell counts and diversity one year after transplant mostly to newly produced T cells. Several hundred expanded graft clones reportedly gave rise to the alpha-beta T cells present about two months after transplant. The study traced high day-60 TCRbeta diversity in some patients to surviving recipient T cells and thymic progenitors.

In this sample, this clonotype turned up once. Its antigen is unknown. The ends were cut back, 4 bases at V and 9 bases at J, with 13 bases in the middle. The CDR3 is made up of 14 amino acids. Germline CDR1 and CDR2: MGHDK and SYGVNS. Construction of the TCRbeta library involved unique molecular identifiers. Using its own MiXCR run on the PCR reads, TCRdb lists one record per CDR3 protein. The table shows about 870,000 distinct CDR3 sequences, with 15% to 20% occurring only once. The sequenced sample was PBMCs, mostly from graft donor cells, obtained 360 days after TCRalphabeta/CD19-depleted stem cell transplant. This rearrangement joins TRBV25-1 to TRBJ1-6; D ambiguous. This clonotype was sampled from a male patient younger than 18 who had a stem cell transplant for acute lymphoblastic leukemia, so the T cells may come from the graft donor. The CDR3 sequence is CASSGSVVPSPLHF. The DNA of the CDR3 is TGTGCCAGCAGTGGATCCGTGGTCCCTTCACCCCTCCACTTT.